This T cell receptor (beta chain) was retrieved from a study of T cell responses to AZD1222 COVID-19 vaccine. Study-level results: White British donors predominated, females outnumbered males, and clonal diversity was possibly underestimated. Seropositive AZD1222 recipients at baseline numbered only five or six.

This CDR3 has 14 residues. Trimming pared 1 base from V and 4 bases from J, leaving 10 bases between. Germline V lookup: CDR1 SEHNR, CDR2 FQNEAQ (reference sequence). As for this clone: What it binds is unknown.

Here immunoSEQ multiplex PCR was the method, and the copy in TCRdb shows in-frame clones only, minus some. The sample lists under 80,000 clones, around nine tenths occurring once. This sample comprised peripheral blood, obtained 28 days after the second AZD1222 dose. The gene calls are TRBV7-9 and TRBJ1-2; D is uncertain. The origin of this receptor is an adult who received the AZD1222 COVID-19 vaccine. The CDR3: CASSLGEGGYGYTF. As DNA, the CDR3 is TGTGCCAGCAGCTTAGGGGAGGGTGGCTATGGCTACACCTTC.